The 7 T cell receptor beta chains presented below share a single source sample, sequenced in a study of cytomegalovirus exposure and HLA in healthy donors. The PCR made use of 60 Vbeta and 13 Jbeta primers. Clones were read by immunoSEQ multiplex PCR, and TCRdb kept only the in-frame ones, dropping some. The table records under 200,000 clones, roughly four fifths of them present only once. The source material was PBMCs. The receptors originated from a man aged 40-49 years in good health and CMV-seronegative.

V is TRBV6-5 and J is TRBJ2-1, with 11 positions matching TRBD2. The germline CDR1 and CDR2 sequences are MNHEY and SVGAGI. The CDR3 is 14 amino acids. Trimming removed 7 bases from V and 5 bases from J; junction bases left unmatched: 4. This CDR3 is CASNPTSGNNEQFF. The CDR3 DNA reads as TGTGCCAGCAACCCGACTAGCGGGAACAATGAGCAGTTCTTC.

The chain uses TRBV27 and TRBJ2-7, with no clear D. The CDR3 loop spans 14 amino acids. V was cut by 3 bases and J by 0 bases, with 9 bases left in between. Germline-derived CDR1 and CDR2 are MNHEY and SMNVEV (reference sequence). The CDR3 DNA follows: TGTGCCAGCAGTTTGGGCCCCTTCTCCTACGAGCAGTACTTC. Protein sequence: CASSLGPFSYEQYF.

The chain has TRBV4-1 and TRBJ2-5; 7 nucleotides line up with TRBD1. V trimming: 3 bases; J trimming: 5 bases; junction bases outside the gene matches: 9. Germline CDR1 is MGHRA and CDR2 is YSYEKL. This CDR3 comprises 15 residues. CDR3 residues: CASSHPQGSEETQYF. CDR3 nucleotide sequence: TGCGCCAGCAGCCACCCACAGGGGTCTGAGGAGACCCAGTACTTC.

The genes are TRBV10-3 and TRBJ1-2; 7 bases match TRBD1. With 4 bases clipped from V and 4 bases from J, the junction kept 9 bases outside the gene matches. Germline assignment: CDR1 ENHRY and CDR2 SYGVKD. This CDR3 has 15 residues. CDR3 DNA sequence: TGTGCCATCAGTGTAGCAAAGGGACAGATCTATGGCTACACCTTC. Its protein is CAISVAKGQIYGYTF.

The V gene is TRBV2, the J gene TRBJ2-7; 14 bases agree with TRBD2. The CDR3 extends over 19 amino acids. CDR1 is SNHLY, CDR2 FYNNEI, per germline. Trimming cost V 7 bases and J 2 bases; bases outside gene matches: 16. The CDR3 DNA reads TGTGCCAGCAAGAGTTTCCGTGGGACTAGCGGGAGTGGTGCCTACGAGCAGTACTTC. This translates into CASKSFRGTSGSGAYEQYF. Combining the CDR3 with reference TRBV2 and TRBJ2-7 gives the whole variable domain EPEVTQTPSHQVTQMGQEVILRCVPISNHLYFYWYRQILGQKVEFLVSFYNNEISEKSEIFDDQFSVERPDGSNFTLKIRSTKLEDSAMYFCASKSFRGTSGSGAYEQYFGPGTRLTVT.

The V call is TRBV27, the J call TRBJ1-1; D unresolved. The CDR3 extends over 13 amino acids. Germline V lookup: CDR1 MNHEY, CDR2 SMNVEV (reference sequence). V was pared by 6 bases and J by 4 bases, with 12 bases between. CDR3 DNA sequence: TGTGCCAGCAGCCAATCGAGGGCCACTGAAGCTTTCTTT. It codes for CASSQSRATEAFF.

CDR3 DNA: TGTGCCAGCAGTGAAGTTGGAACTAGCGAGTTCTTC. It encodes CASSEVGTSEFF. The chain is built from TRBV6-5 and TRBJ2-1, with TRBD2 matching 7 bases. Losses at the gene ends were 5 bases for V and 14 bases for J; bases not matched to a gene: 9. Germline V CDR1 and CDR2: MNHEY, SVGAGI. There are 12 residues in the CDR3.